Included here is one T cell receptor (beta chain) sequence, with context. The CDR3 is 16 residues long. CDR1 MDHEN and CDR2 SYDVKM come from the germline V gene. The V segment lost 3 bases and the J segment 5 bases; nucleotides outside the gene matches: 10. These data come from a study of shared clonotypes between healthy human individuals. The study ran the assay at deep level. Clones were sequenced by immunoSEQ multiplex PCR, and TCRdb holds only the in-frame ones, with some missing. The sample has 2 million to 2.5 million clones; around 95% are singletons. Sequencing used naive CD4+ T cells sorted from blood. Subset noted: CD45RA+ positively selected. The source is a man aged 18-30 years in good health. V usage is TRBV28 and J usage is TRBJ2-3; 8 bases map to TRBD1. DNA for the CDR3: TGTGCCAGCAGTTTGGCTTTGTTACAGGGGGTAGATACGCAGTATTTT. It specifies CASSLALLQGVDTQYF. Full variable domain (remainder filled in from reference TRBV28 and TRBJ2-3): DVKVTQSSRYLVKRTGEKVFLECVQDMDHENMFWYRQDPGLGLRLIYFSYDVKMKEKGDIPEGYSVSREKKERFSLILESASTNQTSMYLCASSLALLQGVDTQYFGPGTRLTVL.